Listed below are T cell receptor beta chains from one sample, sequenced in a study of T cell responses to AZD1222 COVID-19 vaccine. Data came from immunoSEQ multiplex PCR; TCRdb stores just in-frame clones and leaves some out. The sample carries more than 95,000 clones, around 85% recorded once. The sample consisted of peripheral blood, taken 28 days after the second AZD1222 dose. Source of these receptors: an adult who received the AZD1222 COVID-19 vaccine. The CDR3 runs from the conserved cysteine through the conserved F or W. A D gene is named only where the DNA matches it firmly. Clone size is not always given. Where it is, it says once, few, many or a class for expanded clones.

v_gene	abundance	j_gene	d_gene	CDR3nt	CDR3aa
TRBV12-2	NA	TRBJ1-2	NA	TGTGCAAGTCGCCTCCCTACAGGGGCGCGGGCCTTCTATGGCTACACCTTC	CASRLPTGARAFYGYTF
TRBV6-2/TRBV6-3	NA	TRBJ1-2	NA	TGTGCCAGCAGTTACGTGCAGGACCTTATTTACTATGGCTACACCTTC	CASSYVQDLIYYGYTF
TRBV30	NA	TRBJ1-1	NA	TGTGCCTCTCACAGGAACACTGAAGCTTTCTTT	CASHRNTEAFF
TRBV19	NA	TRBJ1-5	NA	TGTGCCAGTAGTATAGATCGGAGGGGTAGCAATCAGCCCCAGCATTTT	CASSIDRRGSNQPQHF
TRBV11-2	NA	TRBJ1-5	NA	TGTGCCAGCAGCCAGGACAGTTATCAGCCCCAGCATTTT	CASSQDSYQPQHF
TRBV28	NA	TRBJ2-7	NA	TGTGCCAGCAGTTTGGGCAGCCCATACGAGCAGTACTTC	CASSLGSPYEQYF
TRBV7-2	NA	TRBJ1-2	NA	TGTGCCAGCAGCCCTAGTCCCTCCAACCGAGTCTATGGCTACACCTTC	CASSPSPSNRVYGYTF
TRBV6-5	few	TRBJ2-7	TRBD1	TGTGCCAGCAGTTACTCCCAGGGGGCTTACTACGAGCAGTACTTC	CASSYSQGAYYEQYF
TRBV7-9	NA	TRBJ2-6	TRBD2	TGTGCCAGCAGCTTACGGGGGGGACCTGGGGCCAACGTCCTGACTTTC	CASSLRGGPGANVLTF
TRBV4-3	NA	TRBJ1-6	TRBD1	TGCGCCACCAAGGACAGGGGGCATTTAGATAATTCACCCCTCCACTTT	CATKDRGHLDNSPLHF
TRBV2	NA	TRBJ2-5	TRBD2	TGTGCCAGCCCATCCTCTAGCGGGGGGTACCAAGAGACCCAGTACTTC	CASPSSSGGYQETQYF
TRBV6-6	once	TRBJ1-5	NA	TGTGCCAGCAGTTACGCGTCGGCCAATGGTCCCCAGCATTTT	CASSYASANGPQHF
TRBV30	few	TRBJ1-2	NA	TGTGCCTGGAGCCACGACGGGGGCGGCTATGGCTACACCTTC	CAWSHDGGGYGYTF
TRBV10-3	NA	TRBJ1-4	TRBD1	TGTGCCATCAGTGAAATTACAGGGGATGGAATTAAAAAACTGTTTTTT	CAISEITGDGIKKLFF
TRBV28	NA	TRBJ1-2	TRBD1	TGTGCCAGCAGTTTAAGGGGGCCCTATGGCTACACCTTC	CASSLRGPYGYTF
TRBV28	NA	TRBJ2-4	NA	TGTGCCAGCAGAAGGGCCCTTCCTGGCGACATTCAGTACTTC	CASRRALPGDIQYF
TRBV6-5	NA	TRBJ1-5	NA	TGTGCCAGCAGTTACTCTACTCAGCCCCAGCATTTT	CASSYSTQPQHF
TRBV6-5	NA	TRBJ1-2	NA	TGTGCCAGCAGTTACCAACCTTATAGCTATGGCTACACCTTC	CASSYQPYSYGYTF
TRBV5-5	NA	TRBJ1-3	TRBD1	TGTGCCAGCAGCGGGGGACAGGGGGCTGGAAACACCATATATTTT	CASSGGQGAGNTIYF
TRBV9	NA	TRBJ1-4	NA	TGTGCCAGCAGCGTAGCTCAAGGGGGTGAAAAACTGTTTTTT	CASSVAQGGEKLFF
TRBV5-6	NA	TRBJ1-1	NA	TGTGCCAGCAGCTTCAAGGTAGCGCTCTTAACTGAAGCTTTCTTT	CASSFKVALLTEAFF
TRBV5-1	NA	TRBJ1-1	NA	TGCGCCAGCAGCTTGTCTCAGCCGAACACTGAAGCTTTCTTT	CASSLSQPNTEAFF
TRBV15	NA	TRBJ1-4	NA	TGTGCCACCAGCTCCCCTTTGCCCCGGGCGGTGGGTGAAAAACTGTTTTTT	CATSSPLPRAVGEKLFF
TRBV27	NA	TRBJ1-4	TRBD1	TGTGCCAACGGGACAGATGCAACTAATGAAAAACTGTTTTTT	CANGTDATNEKLFF
TRBV3-1/TRBV3-2	NA	TRBJ2-7	NA	TGTGCCAGCAGTTACTCCACTAACTCCTACGAGCAGTACTTC	CASSYSTNSYEQYF
TRBV7-8	once	TRBJ2-3	TRBD1	TGTGCCAGCAGCAGCCGACAGGGGTTGAGGACGCAGTATTTT	CASSSRQGLRTQYF
TRBV28	NA	TRBJ1-1	NA	TGTGCCAGCACCGTAGGCAGGGGGAACACTGAAGCTTTCTTT	CASTVGRGNTEAFF
TRBV5-1	once	TRBJ1-2	TRBD1	TGCGCCAGCAGCAGCTGGGGCGAGTCCGGGACAGGGTATACTAACTATGGCTACACCTTC	CASSSWGESGTGYTNYGYTF
TRBV6-6	NA	TRBJ1-1	NA	TGTGCCAGCAGTTCAGTGGGTGGAAACACTGAAGCTTTCTTT	CASSSVGGNTEAFF
TRBV6-5	NA	TRBJ1-2	NA	TGTGCCAGCAGTCCCCAACCAGAAGGAAACTATGGCTACACCTTC	CASSPQPEGNYGYTF
TRBV28	NA	TRBJ1-1	NA	TGTGCCAGCAGTTTCGGGTACACTGAAGCTTTCTTT	CASSFGYTEAFF
TRBV3-1/TRBV3-2	NA	TRBJ2-5	NA	TGTGCCAGCAGCCCAGGAAAAGGGGCCGGGCGCGGAGAGACCCAGTACTTC	CASSPGKGAGRGETQYF
TRBV7-3	NA	TRBJ2-2	TRBD1	TGTGCCAGCAGCTTAACACGACAGGGCACCGGGGAGCTGTTTTTT	CASSLTRQGTGELFF
TRBV7-9	many	TRBJ1-1	TRBD1	TGTGCCAGCAGCCCGGACAGGGTTTACGCCGAGGAAGCTTTCTTT	CASSPDRVYAEEAFF
TRBV7-2	NA	TRBJ2-7	TRBD1	TGTGCCAGCAGCTTTACAGGGGGCCCCTACGAGCAGTACTTC	CASSFTGGPYEQYF
TRBV5-1	NA	TRBJ2-1	NA	TGCGCCAGCAGCCCGGGAGGGACAGGGCGCAATGAGCAGTTCTTC	CASSPGGTGRNEQFF
TRBV5-1	NA	TRBJ1-1	NA	TGCGCCAGCAGCTCCGACAGTGGGGTAGGTGCTGAAGCTTTCTTT	CASSSDSGVGAEAFF
TRBV10-2	NA	TRBJ1-5	TRBD1	TGCGCCAGCGCAGGGGGCCCGTCGCCCCAGCATTTT	CASAGGPSPQHF
TRBV5-8	once	TRBJ2-3	NA	TGTGCCAGCAGCTTCCGGACCGAGATAGATACGCAGTATTTT	CASSFRTEIDTQYF
TRBV9	NA	TRBJ1-5	NA	TGTGCCAGCAGCGTAGGGGGTTATAGCAATCAGCCCCAGCATTTT	CASSVGGYSNQPQHF
TRBV7-9	NA	TRBJ2-4	NA	TGTGCCAGCAGCTTTGGACAAGAAACAAACATTCAGTACTTC	CASSFGQETNIQYF
TRBV19	NA	TRBJ2-5	NA	TGTGCCAGTAACCGGGGTGGGGGGTCGGTAGAGACCCAGTACTTC	CASNRGGGSVETQYF
TRBV19	NA	TRBJ1-6	TRBD1	TGTGCCAGTATGGGACAGGGGGCATTTGGTTCACCCCTCCACTTT	CASMGQGAFGSPLHF
TRBV2	once	TRBJ1-1	NA	TGTGCCAGCAGTGGAGCGGAGGGAGCTTTCTTT	CASSGAEGAFF
TRBV7-2	NA	TRBJ2-6	NA	TGTGCCAGCAGCCCCGGGGACGCGGCCGCCAACGTCCTGACTTTC	CASSPGDAAANVLTF
TRBV7-2	NA	TRBJ2-1	NA	TGTGCCAGCACCCTTAGGGGGAGCTCCTACAATGAGCAGTTCTTC	CASTLRGSSYNEQFF
TRBV19	NA	TRBJ1-4	NA	TGTGCCAGTAGTGTAACCGGGACTCCCGCAACTAATGAAAAACTGTTTTTT	CASSVTGTPATNEKLFF
TRBV28	NA	TRBJ2-4	NA	TGTGCCAGCAGTTTCGGAGCAAACATTCAGTACTTC	CASSFGANIQYF